Below, 30 T cell receptor beta chains from the same sample are listed, as sequenced in a study of T cell responses to AZD1222 COVID-19 vaccine. The table came from immunoSEQ multiplex PCR; TCRdb's copy has only in-frame clones and leaves some out. The sample holds approximately 98,000 clones, around 84% seen once. Sequencing used peripheral blood, obtained on day 0 of AZD1222 vaccination. These TCRs come from an adult in good health.

There are a few counts of this clone. The chain combines TRBV12-3 or TRBV12-4 with TRBJ1-2; no clear D gene. The V end lost 8 bases, the J end lost 8 bases, and 18 bases lay between the germline ends. CDR3 size: 13 residues. CDR3 loop: CASGKMDSEGYTF. Here the CDR3 DNA reads TGTGCCAGCGGGAAGATGGACTCAGAGGGCTACACCTTC.

V gene TRBV7-7 combines with J gene TRBJ2-3, with TRBD1 identical over 8 bases. This CDR3 contains 16 residues. The germline CDR1 and CDR2 sequences are SSHAT and FNYEAQ (reference sequence). The J segment lost 0 bases and the V segment lost 5 bases, leaving 7 bases of the junction unmatched. Here the CDR3 DNA reads TGTGCCAGCAGCGACGGACAGGGATCTAGCACAGATACGCAGTATTTT. It encodes CASSDGQGSSTDTQYF.

This clone was detected only once. The V call is TRBV5-4, the J call TRBJ2-1; TRBD2 matches 16 bases. The trim removed 4 bases at V and 10 bases at J, leaving 8 bases unmatched. Germline V gene lookup returns CDR1 SGHNT and CDR2 YYREEE (reference sequence). This CDR3 is built from 16 residues. DNA of the CDR3: TGTGCCAGCAGCCCTGGGACTAGCGGGGGGGCCAGGGAGCAGTTCTTC. Amino acids: CASSPGTSGGAREQFF.

This clone appeared a single time. The rearrangement links TRBV12-3 or TRBV12-4 to TRBJ1-3; D gene uncertain. This CDR3 spans 11 amino acids. V was clipped by 8 bases and J by 4 bases, with 6 bases between them. The CDR3 here is CASGVGNTIYF. The CDR3 DNA reads as TGTGCCAGCGGGGTGGGAAACACCATATATTTT.

This clone was counted only a few times. This rearrangement joins TRBV19 to TRBJ1-2, with TRBD1 identical over 8 bases. The CDR3 spans 14 residues. CDR1 and CDR2 from the germline V gene are LNHDA and SQIVND (reference sequence). Losses at the gene ends were 3 bases for V and 5 bases for J; bases not matched to a gene: 5. The CDR3 spells CASSMEDRVYGYTF. Here the CDR3 DNA reads TGTGCCAGTAGTATGGAGGACAGGGTATATGGCTACACCTTC. Variable domain in full (rest from reference TRBV19 and TRBJ1-2): DGGITQSPKYLFRKEGQNVTLSCEQNLNHDAMYWYRQDPGQGLRLIYYSQIVNDFQKGDIAEGYSVSREKKESFPLTVTSAQKNPTAFYLCASSMEDRVYGYTFGSGTRLTVV.

V is TRBV5-4 and J is TRBJ2-1; D is possibly TRBD1 (6 bases). The V end lost 4 bases, the J end lost 7 bases, and 21 bases lay between the germline ends. The CDR3 has 16 amino acids. Germline values: CDR1 SGHNT, CDR2 YYREEE (reference sequence). The DNA for the CDR3 is TGTGCCAGCAGCCCAGGGACACAAAGATTCGAGAATGAGCAGTTCTTC. It encodes CASSPGTQRFENEQFF.

V and J are TRBV5-1 and TRBJ1-5, with 7 bases that match TRBD1. Germline loops: CDR1 SGHRS, CDR2 YFSETQ. The CDR3 extends over 16 amino acids. With V trimmed by 4 bases and J by 1 base, 8 bases remained unmatched. CDR3 nucleotides: TGCGCCAGCAGCCCGGACCCAGGGGGAAGCAATCAGCCCCAGCATTTT. Translated, it gives CASSPDPGGSNQPQHF. The full variable domain, completed using reference TRBV5-1 and TRBJ1-5, is KAGVTQTPRYLIKTRGQQVTLSCSPISGHRSVSWYQQTPGQGLQFLFEYFSETQRNKGNFPGRFSGRQFSNSRSEMNVSTLELGDSALYLCASSPDPGGSNQPQHFGDGTRLSIL.

This sequence joins TRBV6-2 or TRBV6-3 and TRBJ1-6; possible D gene TRBD1, 6 bases. Per germline, CDR1 MNHEY and CDR2 SVGEGT. V gave up 0 bases and J gave up 0 bases, with 9 bases separating them. The CDR3 covers 17 residues. The CDR3 DNA follows: TGTGCCAGCAGTTACTCGGACAGTAGCTCCTATAATTCACCCCTCCACTTT. Protein sequence: CASSYSDSSSYNSPLHF.

This sequence joins TRBV5-1 and TRBJ1-2, with 7 bases lining up with TRBD1. This CDR3 is 14 amino acids long. Losses at the gene ends were 1 base for V and 2 bases for J; bases not matched to a gene: 2. Germline V gives CDR1 SGHRS, CDR2 YFSETQ. CDR3 DNA sequence: TGCGCCAGCAGCTTGCAGGGGGGGAACTATGGCTACACCTTC. Encoded protein: CASSLQGGNYGYTF.

The rearrangement joins TRBV3-1 (or the pseudogene TRBV3-2) to TRBJ2-6, with D unclear. Trimming cost V 0 bases and J 0 bases, with 3 bases left between them. The CDR3 runs 15 residues. The germline CDR1 and CDR2 sequences are LGHDT and YNNKEL (reference sequence). CDR3 DNA sequence: TGTGCCAGCAGCCAAGACCTCTCTGGGGCCAACGTCCTGACTTTC. It is translated as CASSQDLSGANVLTF.

V usage is TRBV9 and J usage is TRBJ2-1; 11 bases are shared with TRBD2. Germline V CDR1 and CDR2: SGDLS, YYNGEE. The CDR3 length is 17 residues. Germline trimming cut 0 bases from V and 0 bases from J; bases unmatched to any gene: 2. The CDR3 spells CASSVGLAGGSYNEQFF. CDR3 coding DNA: TGTGCCAGCAGCGTAGGTCTAGCGGGGGGCTCCTACAATGAGCAGTTCTTC.

The chain couples TRBV30 to TRBJ1-3; D not resolved. CDR1 and CDR2 from the germline V gene are GTSNPN and SVGIG (reference sequence). The CDR3 runs 14 residues. V dropped 0 bases and J dropped 2 bases, with 8 bases sitting between them. The CDR3 nucleotides read TGTGCCTGGAGTGTAATAGAACCTGGAAACACCATATATTTT. Residues: CAWSVIEPGNTIYF. The entire variable domain, with the rest obtained from reference TRBV30 and TRBJ1-3, is as follows: SQTIHQWPATLVQPVGSPLSLECTVEGTSNPNLYWYRQAAGRGLQLLFYSVGIGQISSEVPQNLSASRPQDRQFILSSKKLLLSDSGFYLCAWSVIEPGNTIYFGEGSWLTVV.

The chain uses TRBV28 and TRBJ1-5, with TRBD1 matching 7 bases. Unmatched junction bases numbered 13, after V lost 6 bases and J lost 2 bases. This CDR3 has 17 amino acids. Germline V gives CDR1 MDHEN, CDR2 SYDVKM. The CDR3 DNA is TGTGCCAGCAGCGCCGACAGGGATGGGGCCCGCAATCAGCCCCAGCATTTT. Residues: CASSADRDGARNQPQHF.

This clone was picked up one time. The J gene is TRBJ2-7, the V gene TRBV19; D gene ambiguous. Germline-derived CDR1 and CDR2 are LNHDA and SQIVND (reference sequence). CDR3 length: 15 amino acids. The germline V and J ends were trimmed by 7 bases and 0 bases, with 16 bases remaining between them. Written as DNA, the CDR3 is TGTGCCAGTAATCCGGGCGGTGTTATCTCCTACGAGCAGTACTTC. Encoded protein: CASNPGGVISYEQYF. Filled out from reference TRBV19 and TRBJ2-7, the complete variable domain reads DGGITQSPKYLFRKEGQNVTLSCEQNLNHDAMYWYRQDPGQGLRLIYYSQIVNDFQKGDIAEGYSVSREKKESFPLTVTSAQKNPTAFYLCASNPGGVISYEQYFGPGTRLTVT.

This chain connects TRBV5-5 to TRBJ1-1, with 8 nucleotides matching TRBD1. With V trimmed by 3 bases and J by 2 bases, 6 bases remained unmatched. CDR1 SGHKS and CDR2 YYEKEE come from the germline V gene (reference sequence). This CDR3 has 15 residues. The CDR3 nucleotides are TGTGCCAGCAGCTCCCAGACAGGGGTAAACACTGAAGCTTTCTTT. It codes for CASSSQTGVNTEAFF.

The V and J genes are TRBV5-1 and TRBJ1-6; 7 positions agree with TRBD1. Germline V gene sequence: CDR1 SGHRS, CDR2 YFSETQ. V shed 5 bases and J 3 bases; nucleotides not matched to a gene: 5. The CDR3 covers 15 residues. The CDR3 loop is CASRGQGDYNSPLHF. In DNA, the CDR3 is TGCGCCAGCAGGGGGCAGGGGGACTATAATTCACCCCTCCACTTT.

The rearrangement uses TRBV20-1 and TRBJ2-5; 7 bases map to TRBD2. The length of the CDR3 is 14 residues. V gave up 3 bases and J gave up 4 bases; unmatched junction bases: 8. Germline-derived CDR1 and CDR2 are DFQATT and SNEGSKA (reference sequence). The CDR3 sequence: CSASSSGEGETQYF. CDR3 DNA: TGCAGTGCTAGTTCAAGCGGGGAGGGAGAGACCCAGTACTTC.

The chain links TRBV9 to TRBJ2-4; the D is unclear. Germline V lookup: CDR1 SGDLS, CDR2 YYNGEE. The V gene lost 5 bases and the J gene lost 8 bases, with 17 bases spanning the gap. The CDR3 extends over 14 amino acids. CDR3 sequence (DNA): TGTGCCAGCAGGGATCCGCAGGTAACGGACATTCAGTACTTC. Protein product: CASRDPQVTDIQYF. Based on the CDR3 plus reference TRBV9 and TRBJ2-4, the full variable domain is DSGVTQTPKHLITATGQRVTLRCSPRSGDLSVYWYQQSLDQGLQFLIQYYNGEERAKGNILERFSAQQFPDLHSELNLSSLELGDSALYFCASRDPQVTDIQYFGAGTRLSVL.

This chain joins TRBV7-2 and TRBJ1-5, with D possibly being TRBD1 (5 bases). Trimming removed 2 bases at V and 6 bases at J, with 8 bases between. The CDR3 extends over 13 amino acids. The germline V gene has CDR1 SGHTA and CDR2 FQGNSA. CDR3 in amino acids: CASSLWGTQPQHF. CDR3 bases: TGTGCCAGCAGCTTATGGGGGACTCAGCCCCAGCATTTT.

This clone was seen a single time. The V gene is TRBV18, the J gene TRBJ2-6; 7 bases match TRBD2. The germline V gene encodes CDR1 KGHSH and CDR2 LQKENI. The CDR3 consists of 17 residues. Trimming took 10 bases from V and 2 from J; bases not matched to a gene: 14. The chain's CDR3 is CATRGSDDRTGANVLTF. CDR3 in DNA: TGTGCCACCCGCGGGAGCGACGATAGAACTGGGGCCAACGTCCTGACTTTC. The full variable domain, its missing parts supplied by reference TRBV18 and TRBJ2-6, is NAGVMQNPRHLVRRRGQEARLRCSPMKGHSHVYWYRQLPEEGLKFMVYLQKENIIDESGMPKERFSAEFPKEGPSILRIQQVVRGDSAAYFCATRGSDDRTGANVLTFGAGSRLTVL.

CDR3 in amino acids: CAWGRIRDTLYGYTF. CDR3 nucleotide sequence: TGTGCCTGGGGTCGTATCCGGGACACCCTCTATGGCTACACCTTC. The V and J genes are TRBV30 and TRBJ1-2; possibly TRBD1 for D (6 bases). Per the germline V gene, CDR1 is GTSNPN and CDR2 is SVGIG (reference sequence). Deletions cut 5 bases from V and 4 bases from J, with 20 bases between. This CDR3 is built from 15 residues.

CDR3 sequence reads: CASSEAWGNEQFF. Here the CDR3 DNA reads TGTGCCAGCAGTGAAGCGTGGGGGAATGAGCAGTTCTTC. This sequence joins TRBV6-1 and TRBJ2-1; D may match TRBD1 or TRBD2 (5 bases each). The CDR3 loop spans 13 amino acids. Deletions cut 0 bases from V and 7 bases from J, with 7 bases between. CDR1 is MNHNS, CDR2 SASEGT, per germline.

The J gene is TRBJ2-7, the V gene TRBV5-6, with 9 bases lining up with TRBD1. Germline CDR1 is SGHDT and CDR2 is YYEEEE. J gave up 5 bases and V 1 base, and 13 bases lay outside the gene matches. The CDR3 is 17 amino acids. The CDR3 reads CASSLYSPGTGLDEQYF. CDR3 nucleotides: TGTGCCAGCAGCTTGTATTCCCCGGGGACAGGGCTCGACGAGCAGTACTTC.

This rearrangement joins TRBV5-1 to TRBJ1-6, with D perhaps TRBD1 (5 bases). There are 14 residues in the CDR3. V shed 4 bases and J shed 7 bases, with 12 bases lying between them. Germline CDR1 reads SGHRS; CDR2 reads YFSETQ. This CDR3 is CASSLVGTNSPLHF. The DNA of the CDR3 is TGCGCCAGCAGCCTAGTCGGGACCAATTCACCCCTCCACTTT.

J is TRBJ2-5 and V is TRBV30, with no clear D. V was trimmed by 2 bases and J by 5 bases, leaving 12 bases between them. Germline lookup yields CDR1 GTSNPN and CDR2 SVGIG (reference sequence). There are 13 residues in the CDR3. This CDR3 reads CAWSQYGDETQYF. DNA for the CDR3: TGTGCCTGGAGTCAATACGGAGACGAGACCCAGTACTTC.

The V and J genes are TRBV11-2 and TRBJ1-1; D remains ambiguous. Germline V lookup: CDR1 SGHAT, CDR2 FQNNGV. Trimming shortened V by 1 base and J by 11 bases, and 11 bases separated the two germline ends. The CDR3 has 12 residues. CDR3 in DNA: TGTGCCAGCAGCTTAGCGGGGTCGGAGGCTTTCTTT. It codes for CASSLAGSEAFF.

This chain connects TRBV10-3 to TRBJ2-3; 8 positions agree with TRBD1. The CDR3 sequence is 13 residues long. Germline loops: CDR1 ENHRY, CDR2 SYGVKD. J was trimmed by 4 bases and V by 8 bases; bases with no gene match: 5. CDR3 sequence: CAIGGQGSDTQYF. The CDR3 DNA sequence: TGTGCCATCGGAGGACAGGGATCAGATACGCAGTATTTT.

This clone was counted only a few times. CDR3 residues: CASPAKNEQYF. The CDR3 DNA reads TGTGCCAGCCCCGCGAAGAACGAGCAGTACTTC. This chain links TRBV27 with TRBJ2-7; no reliable D call. Germline V gene lookup returns CDR1 MNHEY and CDR2 SMNVEV (reference sequence). V was trimmed by 8 bases and J by 5 bases, leaving 10 bases between them. The CDR3 has 11 residues.

This chain links TRBV20-1 with TRBJ1-5; 9 nucleotides line up with TRBD1. J gave up 2 bases and V 3 bases, and 20 bases lay outside the gene matches. The CDR3 length is 20 residues. The germline V gene encodes CDR1 DFQATT and CDR2 SNEGSKA (reference sequence). The CDR3 loop is CSASGGKPGQGFLGNQPQHF. Here the CDR3 DNA reads TGCAGTGCTAGTGGGGGAAAACCGGGACAGGGTTTTTTAGGCAATCAGCCCCAGCATTTT.

The V gene is TRBV19, the J gene TRBJ1-5, with D tentatively TRBD1 (5 bases). V lost 3 bases and J 0 bases, leaving 12 bases between the germline ends. This CDR3 comprises 16 residues. Per germline, CDR1 LNHDA and CDR2 SQIVND (reference sequence). CDR3 sequence: CASSIRDGNSNQPQHF. CDR3 sequence (DNA): TGTGCCAGTAGTATCCGGGACGGTAATAGCAATCAGCCCCAGCATTTT.